Listed here are 5 T cell receptor beta chains from one sample, sequenced in a study of blood T cell repertoires in COVID-19 (dated by TCRdb to the early 2020s). Libraries were constructed by the immunoSEQ multiplex PCR assay. TCRdb re-hosts the immuneACCESS table, in-frame sequences only. Its copies lack some clones; in the studies checked, an unresolved V gene accounts for under half of them, and the cause for the rest is not known. Here the sample has under 250,000 clones; over 75% occur a single time. The top ten clonotypes cover roughly 2% of the sample. Sequencing used peripheral blood. The source is a man aged 25 to 45 who had recovered from COVID-19.

This clone was seen more than once but under ten times. The CDR3 loop is CASRARGREKLFF. In DNA, the CDR3 is TGTGCCAGCAGGGCCAGGGGTCGGGAAAAACTGTTTTTT. The chain couples TRBV2 to TRBJ1-4; maybe TRBD1 (6 bases). Trimming pared 6 bases from V and 8 bases from J, leaving 13 bases between. The CDR3 runs to 13 residues. The germline V gene encodes CDR1 SNHLY and CDR2 FYNNEI.

The J gene is TRBJ2-5, the V gene TRBV7-2; unclear D gene. With 1 base removed from V and 2 bases from J, the gap between germline ends came to 5 bases. The CDR3 loop spans 13 amino acids. CDR1 and CDR2 from the germline V gene are SGHTA and FQGNSA. The CDR3: CASSLGPQETQYF. CDR3 nucleotides: TGTGCCAGCAGCTTAGGTCCGCAAGAGACCCAGTACTTC.

The chain links TRBV5-6 to TRBJ2-5; D is unresolved. V was shortened by 6 bases and J by 5 bases, with 14 bases between the two germline ends. Per the germline V gene, CDR1 is SGHDT and CDR2 is YYEEEE. This CDR3 has 13 amino acids. CDR3 loop: CASKLFDAETQYF. The CDR3 DNA is TGTGCCAGCAAACTGTTCGATGCTGAGACCCAGTACTTC.

The J gene is TRBJ2-1, the V gene TRBV6-4, with 8 positions matching TRBD2. The CDR3 runs 15 residues. The J segment lost 3 bases and the V segment lost 3 bases, leaving 4 bases of the junction unmatched. In germline, CDR1 is MRHNA, CDR2 SNTAGT. Written as DNA, the CDR3 is TGTGCCAGCAGTGAGACCGGGACTAGCTACAATGAGCAGTTCTTC. Protein sequence: CASSETGTSYNEQFF.

The CDR3 sequence: CASTGWGGPETQYF. For the CDR3, the DNA is TGCGCCAGCACGGGTTGGGGGGGCCCGGAGACCCAGTACTTC. The chain employs TRBV5-1 and TRBJ2-5, with D possibly matching TRBD2 (7 bases). The CDR3 contains 14 residues. V shed 6 bases and J shed 5 bases, with 17 bases lying between them. Germline V gene lookup returns CDR1 SGHRS and CDR2 YFSETQ.